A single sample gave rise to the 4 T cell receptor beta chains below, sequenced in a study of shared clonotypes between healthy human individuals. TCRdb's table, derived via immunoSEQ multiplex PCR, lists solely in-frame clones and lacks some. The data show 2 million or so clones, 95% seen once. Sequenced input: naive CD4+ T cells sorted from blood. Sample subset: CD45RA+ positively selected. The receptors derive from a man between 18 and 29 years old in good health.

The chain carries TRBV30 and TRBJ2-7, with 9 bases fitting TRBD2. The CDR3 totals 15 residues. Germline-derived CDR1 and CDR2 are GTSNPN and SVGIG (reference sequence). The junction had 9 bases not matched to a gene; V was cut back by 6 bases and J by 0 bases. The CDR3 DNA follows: TGTGCCTGTTCTAGGACTAGCGTGGGCTCCTACGAGCAGTACTTC. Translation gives CACSRTSVGSYEQYF.

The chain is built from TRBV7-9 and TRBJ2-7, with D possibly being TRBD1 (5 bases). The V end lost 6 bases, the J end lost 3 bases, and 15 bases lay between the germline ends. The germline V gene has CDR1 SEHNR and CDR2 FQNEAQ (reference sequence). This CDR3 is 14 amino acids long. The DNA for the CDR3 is TGTGCCAGCAGGCGAAAGCAGGGCAGCTACGAGCAGTACTTC. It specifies CASRRKQGSYEQYF.

The CDR3 DNA sequence: TGTGCCAGCAGTTACATCGGGTATCAGCCCCAGCATTTT. It codes for CASSYIGYQPQHF. The chain joins TRBV6-6 to TRBJ1-5; D is ambiguous. CDR3 size: 13 residues. The germline V gene has CDR1 MNHNY and CDR2 SVGAGI (reference sequence). Trimming cost V 2 bases and J 5 bases, with 7 bases left between them.

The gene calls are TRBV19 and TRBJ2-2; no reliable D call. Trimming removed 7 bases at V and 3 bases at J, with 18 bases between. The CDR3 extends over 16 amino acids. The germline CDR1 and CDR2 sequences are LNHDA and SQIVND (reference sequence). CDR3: CASTPPRQQHTGELFF. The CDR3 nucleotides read TGTGCCAGTACCCCTCCCCGACAACAGCACACCGGGGAGCTGTTTTTT. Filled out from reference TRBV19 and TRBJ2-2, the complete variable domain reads DGGITQSPKYLFRKEGQNVTLSCEQNLNHDAMYWYRQDPGQGLRLIYYSQIVNDFQKGDIAEGYSVSREKKESFPLTVTSAQKNPTAFYLCASTPPRQQHTGELFFGEGSRLTVL.